These 28 T cell receptor beta chains were sequenced from one sample in a study of T cells of healthy individuals. From the 5' RACE reads, TCRdb called clonotypes with MiXCR, one entry per CDR3 protein. The table includes tens of thousands of distinct CDR3 sequences, about 17% detected once. The receptors were sampled from a human donor in good health.

This clonotype showed up just a few times. This rearrangement joins TRBV29-1 to TRBJ1-2; D gene ambiguous. This CDR3 is built from 14 residues. V gave up 6 bases and J gave up 2 bases, with 16 bases separating them. Germline V lookup: CDR1 SQVTM, CDR2 ANQGSEA. The CDR3 DNA reads TGCAGCGTCGGTGTAGGAATAAGGAACTATGGCTACACCTTC. Protein: CSVGVGIRNYGYTF.

The chain is built from TRBV18 and TRBJ2-1; 7 bases line up with TRBD1. V gave up 3 bases and J gave up 7 bases; unmatched junction bases: 9. The CDR3 is 15 amino acids. Looked up from germline, CDR1 is KGHSH and CDR2 is LQKENI. The CDR3 loop is CASSPRGQSSNEQFF. The DNA of the CDR3 is TGTGCCAGCTCACCTAGGGGGCAGTCGAGTAATGAGCAGTTCTTC.

The chain uses TRBV7-3 and TRBJ2-1, with 16 bases lining up with TRBD2. The CDR3 length is 16 residues. Germline trimming cut 4 bases from V and 9 bases from J; bases unmatched to any gene: 6. CDR1 SGHTA and CDR2 FQGTGA come from the germline V gene. CDR3 region: CASSSGGTSGRGEQFF. CDR3 in DNA: TGTGCCAGCAGCTCGGGAGGGACTAGCGGGAGGGGTGAGCAGTTCTTC.

This clonotype was detected a few times. The chain uses TRBV20-1 and TRBJ1-1; D remains ambiguous. V gave up 5 bases and J gave up 0 bases, with 7 bases separating them. The CDR3 consists of 12 residues. Germline V CDR1 and CDR2: DFQATT, SNEGSKA (reference sequence). The chain's CDR3 is CSAFFLNTEAFF. CDR3 in DNA: TGCAGTGCTTTCTTTCTGAACACTGAAGCTTTCTTT.

This clonotype was recorded many times. J is TRBJ2-1 and V is TRBV12-3 or TRBV12-4; TRBD2 aligns across 14 bases. Losses at the gene ends were 7 bases for V and 6 bases for J; bases not matched to a gene: 2. This CDR3 spans 14 amino acids. The CDR3 loop is CASTGTSGSNEQFF. In DNA, the CDR3 is TGTGCCAGCACTGGGACTAGCGGGAGCAATGAGCAGTTCTTC.

The chain links TRBV6-5 to TRBJ2-1; weak D call: TRBD2 (6 bases). V was clipped by 5 bases and J by 4 bases, with 15 bases between them. The CDR3 extends over 15 amino acids. The germline CDR1 and CDR2 sequences are MNHEY and SVGAGI. The chain's CDR3 is CASSVGLAFYNEQFF. The CDR3 region has the DNA TGTGCCAGCAGTGTGGGACTTGCCTTTTACAATGAGCAGTTCTTC.

This clonotype has a count of ten or more. V usage is TRBV18 and J usage is TRBJ1-5; D is uncertain. The V gene lost 3 bases and the J gene lost 6 bases, with 18 bases spanning the gap. This CDR3 spans 16 amino acids. CDR1 is KGHSH, CDR2 LQKENI, per germline. The CDR3 here is CASSPRRDPGLQPQHF. CDR3 DNA: TGTGCCAGCTCACCGCGAAGGGATCCGGGCCTTCAGCCCCAGCATTTT.

This clonotype was counted ten times or more. The V call is TRBV7-2, the J call TRBJ1-5; TRBD1 aligns across 7 bases. The ends lost 2 bases at V and 6 bases at J; junction bases unmatched: 7. The germline CDR1 and CDR2 sequences are SGHTA and FQGNSA. The CDR3 extends over 15 amino acids. DNA for the CDR3: TGTGCCAGCAGCTTAAACCGGGACAGAACTCAGCCCCAGCATTTT. This encodes CASSLNRDRTQPQHF.

This clonotype was counted at least ten times. The V call is TRBV30, the J call TRBJ2-7; D not certain. Germline loops: CDR1 GTSNPN, CDR2 SVGIG (reference sequence). Trimming took 3 bases from V and 6 from J, leaving 12 bases between them. This CDR3 is 12 amino acids long. CDR3 nucleotide sequence: TGTGCCTGGAGCTCCCCTCTGGTCGAGCAGTACTTC. Its translation: CAWSSPLVEQYF.

This clonotype came up many times. The V gene is TRBV12-3 or TRBV12-4, the J gene TRBJ1-2; TRBD1 aligns across 7 bases. Unmatched junction bases numbered 7, after V lost 6 bases and J lost 0 bases. The CDR3 length is 15 residues. CDR3 in DNA: TGTGCCAGCAGCCAGGGGACAGATCCTAACTATGGCTACACCTTC. Translation: CASSQGTDPNYGYTF.

This clonotype appeared many times. V is TRBV5-1 and J is TRBJ2-7, with 8 bases that match TRBD2. The CDR3 contains 14 residues. The trim removed 4 bases at V and 2 bases at J, leaving 5 bases unmatched. Germline CDR1 reads SGHRS; CDR2 reads YFSETQ. CDR3 DNA: TGCGCCAGCAGCCGGGAGGGGGGAACCTACGAGCAGTACTTC. It encodes CASSREGGTYEQYF. Full variable domain (rest looked up from reference TRBV5-1 and TRBJ2-7): KAGVTQTPRYLIKTRGQQVTLSCSPISGHRSVSWYQQTPGQGLQFLFEYFSETQRNKGNFPGRFSGRQFSNSRSEMNVSTLELGDSALYLCASSREGGTYEQYFGPGTRLTVT.

The sample holds many counts of this clonotype. J is TRBJ1-2 and V is TRBV9; 9 bases are shared with TRBD1. The germline V gene encodes CDR1 SGDLS and CDR2 YYNGEE. V lost 0 bases to trimming and J lost 7 bases; unmatched junction nucleotides: 10. This CDR3 has 16 amino acids. CDR3 nucleotides: TGTGCCAGCAGCGTAGACGGGTCGGGACAGGGCCTTGGCTACACCTTC. It yields the protein CASSVDGSGQGLGYTF.

Details on this clonotype: At one of its ends the junction is not consistent with the germline gene, which may arise from a read error. The V gene is TRBV10-3, the J gene TRBJ2-5; D is unclear. Looked up from germline, CDR1 is ENHRY and CDR2 is SYGVKD. The CDR3 covers 13 residues. The CDR3 nucleotides are TGTGCCATCAGTGAGGGCCCGTTAGAGGCCCAGTACTTC. Translating it yields CAISEGPLEAQYF.

This clonotype occurred a few times. This chain uses TRBV2 with TRBJ2-7, with 10 bases fitting TRBD2. The CDR3 spans 16 residues. Germline lookup yields CDR1 SNHLY and CDR2 FYNNEI. After removal of 4 bases from V and 5 bases from J, the junction contained 11 bases not matched to a gene. The DNA for the CDR3 is TGTGCCAGCAGTGGGTTCTCTAGCGGGAGAACCGACGAGCAGTACTTC. It encodes CASSGFSSGRTDEQYF.

Ten or more counts support this clonotype. The rearrangement uses TRBV14 and TRBJ2-2, with TRBD2 matching 10 bases. With V trimmed by 3 bases and J by 4 bases, 8 bases remained unmatched. The CDR3 extends over 17 amino acids. Germline V gives CDR1 SGHDN, CDR2 FVKESK. CDR3 in amino acids: CASSHPGTSVGTGELFF. The CDR3 bases are TGTGCCAGCAGCCATCCCGGGACTAGCGTTGGCACCGGGGAGCTGTTTTTT.

Many counts were recorded for this clonotype. The chain uses TRBV28 and TRBJ2-4; D not resolved. The V gene lost 5 bases and the J gene lost 1 base, with 9 bases spanning the gap. Germline lookup yields CDR1 MDHEN and CDR2 SYDVKM. The CDR3 length is 14 residues. Here the CDR3 DNA reads TGTGCCAGCAGTATTGGGTGGGCCAAAAACATTCAGTACTTC. Residues: CASSIGWAKNIQYF.

V and J are TRBV19 and TRBJ2-5; 8 positions agree with TRBD2. CDR3 length equals 16 residues. Germline loops: CDR1 LNHDA, CDR2 SQIVND (reference sequence). The V and J ends lost 4 bases and 1 base, in that order; junction bases with no gene match: 8. This chain's CDR3 is CASSRRTSSGQETQYF. The CDR3 coding sequence is TGTGCCAGTAGTAGACGGACTAGCAGTGGCCAAGAGACCCAGTACTTC.

This clonotype has a count of ten or more. V gene TRBV6-1 combines with J gene TRBJ1-3; 9 nucleotides line up with TRBD1. Germline V gene sequence: CDR1 MNHNS, CDR2 SASEGT. The V segment lost 6 bases and the J segment 8 bases; nucleotides outside the gene matches: 8. The CDR3 is made up of 14 amino acids. As DNA, the CDR3 is TGTGCCAGCAGCCCACCGGGACAGGGAGACACCATATATTTT. This sequence encodes CASSPPGQGDTIYF.

The genes are TRBV12-3 or TRBV12-4 and TRBJ1-3; no clear D gene. The CDR3 covers 14 residues. Trimming took 7 bases from V and 0 from J, leaving 10 bases between them. The CDR3 coding sequence is TGTGCCAGCACCCCCGCAAACTCTGGAAACACCATATATTTT. Protein: CASTPANSGNTIYF.

This clonotype was recorded at least ten times. The chain carries TRBV28 and TRBJ1-2, with TRBD1 matching 7 bases. This CDR3 has 13 residues. The V gene end was trimmed by 5 bases and the J gene end by 7 bases; junction bases not matched to a gene: 7. Germline V lookup: CDR1 MDHEN, CDR2 SYDVKM. The CDR3 DNA reads as TGTGCCAGCAGTCTTCAACAGGGGTCTGGCTACACCTTC. It is translated as CASSLQQGSGYTF.

This clonotype was detected only a few times. V gene TRBV20-1 combines with J gene TRBJ2-5; maybe TRBD2 (7 bases). V was shortened by 5 bases and J by 5 bases, with 24 bases between the two germline ends. Germline loops: CDR1 DFQATT, CDR2 SNEGSKA (reference sequence). The CDR3 is made up of 16 amino acids. The CDR3 protein is CSAPQRGAHGRETQYF. CDR3 bases: TGCAGTGCTCCTCAACGGGGGGCGCATGGAAGGGAGACCCAGTACTTC.

This clonotype was detected a few times. In DNA form, the CDR3 reads TGTGCCAGCAGCCCCTTTAGGGAGACCCAGTACTTC. Translating gives CASSPFRETQYF. The genes are TRBV6-2 or TRBV6-3 and TRBJ2-5; D remains ambiguous. Trimming shortened V by 6 bases and J by 5 bases, and 10 bases separated the two germline ends. The CDR3 contains 12 residues. Germline CDR1 MNHEY, CDR2 SVGEGT.

By sample fraction, this clonotype is medium-sized. CDR3 in DNA: TGCAGTAACGGGGCGGGAGGGCCTCAAAGCTCCTACAATGAGCAGTTCTTC. This gives the protein CSNGAGGPQSSYNEQFF. This chain connects TRBV29-1 to TRBJ2-1, with TRBD2 matching 9 bases. Germline values: CDR1 SQVTM, CDR2 ANQGSEA. The CDR3 sequence is 17 residues long.

The rearrangement joins TRBV2 to TRBJ1-2; 9 bases are a match to TRBD1. Per the germline V gene, CDR1 is SNHLY and CDR2 is FYNNEI. The trim removed 10 bases at V and 8 bases at J, leaving 8 bases unmatched. The CDR3 contains 12 residues. CDR3 bases: TGTGCCACCGGACAGGGGATCGACGGCTACACCTTC. It is translated as CATGQGIDGYTF.

This clonotype was seen at least ten times. This rearrangement joins TRBV5-1 to TRBJ1-4, with D perhaps matching TRBD1 (5 bases). The germline gives CDR1 SGHRS, CDR2 YFSETQ. With 0 bases removed from V and 8 bases from J, the gap between germline ends came to 8 bases. The CDR3 length is 13 residues. CDR3 bases: TGCGCCAGCAGCTTGGGGGGCATGGAAAAACTGTTTTTT. It is translated as CASSLGGMEKLFF.

The J gene is TRBJ2-5, the V gene TRBV10-3; D call uncertain. Germline lookup yields CDR1 ENHRY and CDR2 SYGVKD. The CDR3 is 12 residues long. V was shortened by 3 bases and J by 4 bases, with 6 bases between the two germline ends. CDR3 in amino acids: CAISDISETQYF. CDR3 sequence (DNA): TGTGCCATCAGTGACATCTCAGAGACCCAGTACTTC.

This clonotype was seen repeatedly, ten times or more. This sequence joins TRBV7-2 and TRBJ1-2; 8 bases line up with TRBD1. V gave up 5 bases and J gave up 4 bases; unmatched junction bases: 3. This CDR3 is built from 13 residues. Germline loops: CDR1 SGHTA, CDR2 FQGNSA. CDR3 loop: CASSAGQAYGYTF. Written as DNA, the CDR3 is TGTGCCAGCAGCGCGGGACAGGCCTATGGCTACACCTTC.

This clonotype was counted only a few times. The chain carries TRBV18 and TRBJ2-2, with 10 bases fitting TRBD1. CDR3 length: 16 residues. Germline trimming cut 2 bases from V and 5 bases from J; bases unmatched to any gene: 5. Germline CDR1 and CDR2: KGHSH and LQKENI. The CDR3 loop is CASSPSTGGTTGELFF. The CDR3 coding sequence is TGTGCCAGCTCACCATCGACAGGGGGCACGACCGGGGAGCTGTTTTTT. Drawing the rest from reference TRBV18 and TRBJ2-2, the complete variable domain is NAGVMQNPRHLVRRRGQEARLRCSPMKGHSHVYWYRQLPEEGLKFMVYLQKENIIDESGMPKERFSAEFPKEGPSILRIQQVVRGDSAAYFCASSPSTGGTTGELFFGEGSRLTVL.